This TCR beta chain stems from a study of tumor-infiltrating lymphocytes in localized non-small cell lung cancer. Study at large: Several tumor histologies, both smoking statuses, and some post-neoadjuvant chemotherapy samples were included. From each patient, both tumor and uninvolved lung, non-adjacent to tumor, were sampled. Study-level results: Available tissue quantity limited TCR sequencing to a patient subset.

The CDR3 consists of 19 residues. The junction had 17 bases not matched to a gene; V was cut back by 6 bases and J by 0 bases. Germline V gene lookup returns CDR1 MGHRA and CDR2 YSYEKL. Sequencing was performed with immunoSEQ multiplex PCR; in TCRdb, only in-frame clones are kept and a portion is missing. Among about 8,900 clones listed, around 68% were seen once. A word on this clone: Its target is unknown.

The chain couples TRBV4-1 to TRBJ1-1, with 9 bases matching TRBD1. Sequenced input: uninvolved lung tissue not adjacent to the tumor. The receptor was isolated from a human donor with non-small cell lung cancer. CDR3 residues: CASSRDRTGGSFMNTEAFF. The CDR3 region has the DNA TGCGCCAGCAGTCGAGACCGAACAGGGGGCTCTTTCATGAACACTGAAGCTTTCTTT.